This is a list of T cell receptor beta chains from one sample in a study of Ad26.COV2.S vaccination and SARS-CoV-2 variants. The protocol was immunoSEQ multiplex PCR, while the TCRdb copy is restricted to in-frame clones and leaves out a portion. The table shows 440,000 or so clones, with 80% to 90% occurring only once. Material: peripheral blood, obtained in a trial of Ad26.COV2.S vaccine versus placebo. The receptors derive from a person between 18 and 65 years old who received the Ad26.COV2.S COVID-19 vaccine or a placebo. Each CDR3 is given with its conserved first and last residue.

>TRBV4-3
CASSQAPTGGKLFF
>TRBV4-1
CASSQASRGTATYGYTF
>TRBV2
CASRGTGLNQPQHF
>TRBV5-1
CASSPPKPGNGNTEAFF
>TRBV4-1
CASSQEGGLMETQYF
>TRBV5-5
CASSLGVSGYTGELFF
>TRBV7-9
CASSFVGAQETQYF
>TRBV27
CASSLFGTGPVYYGYTF
>TRBV19
CASSSGGLNYGYTF
>TRBV19
CASSNQGYEQFF
>TRBV27
CASSSREAYEQYF
>TRBV6-1
CASSDRVEQYF
>TRBV27
CASTRKKETQYF
>TRBV18
CASSTIQVSYEQYF
>TRBV29-1
CSVDVPSHNEQFF
>TRBV11-2
CASSSPHSGGGLLEQYF
>TRBV5-1
CASSLSWNRVGELFF
>TRBV18
CASSPQENTEAFF
>TRBV5-1
CASSRRTGGLGTEAFF
>TRBV6-2/TRBV6-3
CASSYGTGGNQPQHF
>TRBV13
CASSSRRTLQETQYF
>TRBV4-1
CASSQEWAGRRETQYF
>TRBV15
CATSIRRDTTEAFF
>TRBV29-1
CSVERGGAGELFF
>TRBV30
CAWGLGGTQYF
>TRBV18
CASSPDSSNEQFF
>TRBV2
CASRPGPYEQYF
>TRBV7-2
CASNGGSTDTQYF
>TRBV10-2
CASSAAGLNYGYTF
>TRBV5-5
CASSLADSYGYTF
>TRBV7-2
CASSLDGGPETQYF
>TRBV27
CASRVTSGGPQETQYF
>TRBV11-2
CASSSRNYGYTF
>TRBV11-2
CASSLVSGASDNEQFF
>TRBV10-1
CASRGTSGRYNEQFF
>TRBV5-1
CASSLVTGGRKLFF
>TRBV18
CASSPTVTNYGYTF
>TRBV12-5
CASGVGQGGETQYF
>TRBV7-9
CASSLGIRGTGANVLTF
>TRBV6-5
CASSSEQINSPLHF
>TRBV4-1
CASSQDRSNEQFF
>TRBV28
CASSFFQGRVGF
>TRBV9
CASSVASSSSGNTIYF
>TRBV19
CASSNYRGPGANYGYTF
>TRBV18
CASSPVSGANIPGELFF
>TRBV20-1
CSASQGAGELFF
>TRBV11-3
CASSVRQPDSNQPQHF
>TRBV6-6
CASSRREEGTQYF
>TRBV6-5
CASRPRTGGIQYF
>TRBV19
CASSMAYSGNYGYTF
>TRBV25-1
CASSESGTGGEQYF
>TRBV19
CASSIEYRSEQYF
>TRBV5-5
CASSRGPVEKLFF
>TRBV20-1
CSASVGYTF
>TRBV18
CASSLQYDRGRNQPQHF
>TRBV15
CATSSLAGGITDTQYF
>TRBV19
CASSRGGTEAFF